This T cell receptor (beta chain) appears in the sequencing data of a study of CD4 and CD8 cells across lung adenocarcinoma regions. The patients had localized lung adenocarcinoma, a non-small cell subtype. MiXCR was run by TCRdb on the PCR reads, yielding one entry per CDR3 protein. The table has approximately 14,000 distinct CDR3 sequences, approximately 43% seen once. Per the germline V gene, CDR1 is MNHEY and CDR2 is SVGAGI. The CDR3 length is 17 residues. Trimming pared 2 bases from V and 7 bases from J, leaving 21 bases between. This clonotype was counted at least ten times. The TCR was taken from a male donor with lung adenocarcinoma. The CD4 and CD8 labels of this study may be unreliable. The sample was CD4+ T cells from the center of a lung tumor. This chain joins TRBV6-5 and TRBJ2-1, with a possible D match to TRBD1 (7 bases). The CDR3 DNA sequence: TGTGCCAGCAGTTACCTCTCTGCAGGGGGGTTTATTAATGAGCAGTTCTTC. Residues: CASSYLSAGGFINEQFF.